Shown below are 9 T cell receptor beta chains from a single sample sequenced in a study of Graves' ophthalmopathy and Graves' hyperthyroidism. Investigators amplified TCR beta CDR3 regions from RNA transcripts. RT-PCR was first run with HTBI primers, then multiplex PCR in a second round. A single record per CDR3 protein comes from TCRdb applying MiXCR to the multiplex PCR reads. Among 500,000 to 700,000 distinct CDR3 sequences listed, about two fifths were seen once. The source material was peripheral blood or thyroid tissue (not recorded which). The receptors were gathered from an adult man with Graves' hyperthyroidism.

The V and J genes are TRBV7-8 and TRBJ1-6, with TRBD1 matching over 9 bases. The CDR3 has 15 residues. Losses at the gene ends were 5 bases for V and 7 bases for J; bases not matched to a gene: 6. Germline V gene sequence: CDR1 SGHVS, CDR2 FQNEAQ. CDR3 in DNA: TGTGCCAGCAGCCTCAGGACAGGGGAGAATTCACCCCTCCACTTT. This sequence encodes CASSLRTGENSPLHF.

The sample holds many counts of this clonotype. The rearrangement links TRBV20-1 to TRBJ1-2; no definite D call. Trimming stripped 6 bases from V and 4 bases from J, with 12 bases between. The germline gives CDR1 DFQATT, CDR2 SNEGSKA (reference sequence). This CDR3 is built from 12 residues. CDR3 region: CSAANQLYGYTF. DNA for the CDR3: TGCAGTGCCGCCAACCAGCTCTATGGCTACACCTTC.

This clonotype came up many times. V gene TRBV7-2 combines with J gene TRBJ1-3, with D tentatively TRBD1 (6 bases). The V gene lost 3 bases and the J gene lost 2 bases, with 8 bases spanning the gap. Germline loops: CDR1 SGHTA, CDR2 FQGNSA. This CDR3 is built from 14 residues. This chain's CDR3 is CASSLGATGNTIYF. The CDR3 nucleotides are TGTGCCAGCAGCTTGGGGGCAACTGGAAACACCATATATTTT.

This clonotype was seen ten or more times. The V gene is TRBV10-3, the J gene TRBJ2-5; 9 bases line up with TRBD2. Per germline, CDR1 ENHRY and CDR2 SYGVKD. The CDR3 totals 14 residues. V lost 5 bases to trimming and J lost 2 bases; unmatched junction nucleotides: 3. CDR3 in amino acids: CAISTSGRQETQYF. As DNA, the CDR3 is TGTGCCATCAGTACCAGCGGGAGGCAAGAGACCCAGTACTTC.

The V call is TRBV20-1, the J call TRBJ2-5; 7 bases are a match to TRBD1. CDR3 size: 13 residues. Germline CDR1 reads DFQATT; CDR2 reads SNEGSKA (reference sequence). The V segment lost 3 bases and the J segment 5 bases; nucleotides outside the gene matches: 6. In nucleotides, the CDR3 is TGCAGTGCTAGCGGGACAGCCGGGGAGACCCAGTACTTC. Translated: CSASGTAGETQYF.

The chain has TRBV10-3 and TRBJ2-3; 7 bases align to TRBD1. V was pared by 10 bases and J by 1 base, with 2 bases of the junction left unmatched. Germline CDR1 is ENHRY and CDR2 is SYGVKD. The CDR3 totals 12 residues. The CDR3 DNA reads TGTGCCACTCAGGGGGGCACAGATACGCAGTATTTT. Encoded protein: CATQGGTDTQYF.

This clonotype was seen ten or more times. The V gene is TRBV20-1, the J gene TRBJ2-7; 11 positions agree with TRBD1. This CDR3 contains 15 residues. Per the germline V gene, CDR1 is DFQATT and CDR2 is SNEGSKA (reference sequence). V gave up 0 bases and J gave up 2 bases; unmatched junction bases: 3. CDR3 in DNA: TGCAGTGCTAGAGAGGGGACAGGGGGGACCTACGAGCAGTACTTC. Protein: CSAREGTGGTYEQYF.

In its sample, this clonotype was seen many times. The chain couples TRBV5-1 to TRBJ1-6; D uncertain. V was shortened by 3 bases and J by 7 bases, with 14 bases between the two germline ends. Per the germline V gene, CDR1 is SGHRS and CDR2 is YFSETQ. The CDR3 is 15 amino acids. CDR3 amino acids: CASSYGGIENSPLHF. CDR3 nucleotides: TGCGCCAGCAGCTACGGAGGGATTGAGAATTCACCCCTCCACTTT.

V and J are TRBV12-5 and TRBJ2-7; D ambiguous. The CDR3 sequence is 15 residues long. The germline V gene encodes CDR1 LGHNT and CDR2 FRNRAP. V was cut by 3 bases and J by 3 bases, with 15 bases left in between. DNA for the CDR3: TGTGCTAGTGGTTTTCGGAAGGACGGGTACTACGAGCAGTACTTC. Its protein product is CASGFRKDGYYEQYF.